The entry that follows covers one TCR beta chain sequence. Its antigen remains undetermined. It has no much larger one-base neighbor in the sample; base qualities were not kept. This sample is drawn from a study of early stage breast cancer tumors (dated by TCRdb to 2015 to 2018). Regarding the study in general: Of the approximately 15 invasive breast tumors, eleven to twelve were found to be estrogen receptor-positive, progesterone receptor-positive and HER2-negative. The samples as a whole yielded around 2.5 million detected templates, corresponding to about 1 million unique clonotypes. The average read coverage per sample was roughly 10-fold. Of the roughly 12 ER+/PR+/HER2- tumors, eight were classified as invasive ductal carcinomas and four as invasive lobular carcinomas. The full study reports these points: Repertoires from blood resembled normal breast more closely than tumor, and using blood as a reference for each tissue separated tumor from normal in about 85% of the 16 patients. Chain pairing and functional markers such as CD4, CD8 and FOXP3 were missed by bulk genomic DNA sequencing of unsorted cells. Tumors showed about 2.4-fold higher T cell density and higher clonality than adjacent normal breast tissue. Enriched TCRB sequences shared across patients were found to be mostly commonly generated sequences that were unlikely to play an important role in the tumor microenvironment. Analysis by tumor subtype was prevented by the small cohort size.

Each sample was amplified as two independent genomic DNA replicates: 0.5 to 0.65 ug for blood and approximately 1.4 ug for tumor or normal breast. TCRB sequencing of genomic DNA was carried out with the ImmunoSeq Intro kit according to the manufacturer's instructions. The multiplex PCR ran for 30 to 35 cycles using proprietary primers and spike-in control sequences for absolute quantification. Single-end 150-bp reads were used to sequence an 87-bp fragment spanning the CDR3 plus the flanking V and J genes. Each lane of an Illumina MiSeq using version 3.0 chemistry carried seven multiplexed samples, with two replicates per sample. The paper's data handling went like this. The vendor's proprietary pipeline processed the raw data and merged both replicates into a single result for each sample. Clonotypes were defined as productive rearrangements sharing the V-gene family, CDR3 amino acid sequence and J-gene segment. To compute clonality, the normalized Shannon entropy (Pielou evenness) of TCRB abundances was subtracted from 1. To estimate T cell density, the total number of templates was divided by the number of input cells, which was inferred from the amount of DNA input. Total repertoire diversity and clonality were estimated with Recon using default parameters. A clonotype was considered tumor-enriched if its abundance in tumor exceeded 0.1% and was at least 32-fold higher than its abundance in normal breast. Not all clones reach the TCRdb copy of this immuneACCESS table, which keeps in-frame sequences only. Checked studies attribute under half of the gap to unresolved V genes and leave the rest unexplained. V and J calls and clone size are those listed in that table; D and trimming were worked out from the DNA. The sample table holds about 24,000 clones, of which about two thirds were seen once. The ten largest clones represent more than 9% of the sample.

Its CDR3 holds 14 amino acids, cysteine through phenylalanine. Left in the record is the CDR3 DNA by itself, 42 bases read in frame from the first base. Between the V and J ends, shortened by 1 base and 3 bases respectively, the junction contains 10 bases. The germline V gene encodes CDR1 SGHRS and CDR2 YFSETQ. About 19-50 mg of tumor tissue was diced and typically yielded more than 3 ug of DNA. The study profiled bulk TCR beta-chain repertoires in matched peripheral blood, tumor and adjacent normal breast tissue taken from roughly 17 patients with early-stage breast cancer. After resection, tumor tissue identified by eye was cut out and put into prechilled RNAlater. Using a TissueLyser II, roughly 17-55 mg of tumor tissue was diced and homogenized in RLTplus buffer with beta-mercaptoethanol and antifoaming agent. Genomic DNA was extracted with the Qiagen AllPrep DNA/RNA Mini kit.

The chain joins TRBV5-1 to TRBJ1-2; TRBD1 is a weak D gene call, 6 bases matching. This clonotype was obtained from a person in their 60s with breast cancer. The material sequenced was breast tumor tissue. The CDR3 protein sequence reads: CASSLPGADYGYTF. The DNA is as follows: TGCGCCAGCAGCTTGCCAGGGGCCGACTATGGCTACACCTTC.